This TCR beta chain was documented in a study of OX40 agonist ivuxolimab in advanced cancers. Study-level information: Subjects had a mean age of about 60 years, with a range of about 23 to 85; less than 90% were male.

Study-wide results and limits: Normalized T-cell clonal expansion was also low in some nonresponders. Partial responders treated at 0.1-3.0 mg/kg exhibited clonal expansion among the lowest measured. CD8+ T cells averaged more expanded clones than CD4+.

About this clone itself: Its antigen remains unknown.

Profiling relied on immunoSEQ multiplex PCR, and the TCRdb table lists in-frame clones only, not all of them. The sample has about 84,000 clones, about nine tenths seen once. Germline loops: CDR1 SGHNT, CDR2 YYREEE (reference sequence). CDR3 length equals 16 residues. V lost 4 bases to trimming and J lost 8 bases, with 22 bases between them. V and J are TRBV5-4 and TRBJ2-1; tentatively, D is TRBD1 or TRBD2 (6 bases each). The TCR comes from an adult with an advanced solid tumor such as melanoma, head and neck, liver or kidney cancer. This material consisted of CD4+ or CD8+ T cells sorted from blood, taken in a trial of the OX40 agonist ivuxolimab. CDR3 amino acids: CASSLAGAGSIHEQFF. The CDR3 DNA sequence: TGTGCCAGCAGCCTCGCAGGGGCGGGATCCATCCATGAGCAGTTCTTC.